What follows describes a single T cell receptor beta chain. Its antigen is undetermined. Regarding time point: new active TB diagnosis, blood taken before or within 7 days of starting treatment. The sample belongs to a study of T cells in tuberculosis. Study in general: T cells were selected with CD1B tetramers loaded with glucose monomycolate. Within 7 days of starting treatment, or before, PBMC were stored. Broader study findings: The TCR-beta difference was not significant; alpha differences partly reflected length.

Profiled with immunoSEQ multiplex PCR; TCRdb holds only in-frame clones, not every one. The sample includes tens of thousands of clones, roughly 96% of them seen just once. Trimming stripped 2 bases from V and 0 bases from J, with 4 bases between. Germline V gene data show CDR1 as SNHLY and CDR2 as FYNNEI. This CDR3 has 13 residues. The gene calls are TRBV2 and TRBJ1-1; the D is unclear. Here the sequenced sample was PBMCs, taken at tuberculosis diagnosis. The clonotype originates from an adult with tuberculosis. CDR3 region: CASSERLNTEAFF. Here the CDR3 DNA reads TGTGCCAGCAGTGAACGGTTGAACACTGAAGCTTTCTTT.